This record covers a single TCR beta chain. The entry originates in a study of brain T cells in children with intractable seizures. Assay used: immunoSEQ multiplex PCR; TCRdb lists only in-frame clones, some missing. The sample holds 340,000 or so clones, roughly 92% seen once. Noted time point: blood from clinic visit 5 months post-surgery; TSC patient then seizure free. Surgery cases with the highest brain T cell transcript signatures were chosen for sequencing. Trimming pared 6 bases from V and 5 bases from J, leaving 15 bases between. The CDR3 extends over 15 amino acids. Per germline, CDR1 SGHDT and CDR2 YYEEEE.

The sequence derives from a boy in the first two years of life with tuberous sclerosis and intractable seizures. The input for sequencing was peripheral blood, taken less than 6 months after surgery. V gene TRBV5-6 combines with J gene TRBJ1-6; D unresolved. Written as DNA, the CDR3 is TGTGCCAGCACCCTCCTGCACGGGGATAATTCACCCCTCCACTTT. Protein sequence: CASTLLHGDNSPLHF.